This passage covers 9 T cell receptor beta chains from one sample sequenced in a study of control samples from healthy donors and cancer patients. The table came from immunoSEQ multiplex PCR; TCRdb's copy has only in-frame clones and leaves some out. This sample has some 100,000 clones; 90% occur once, and the top ten carry roughly 4.4%. Sequencing was carried out using blood. These receptors came from a human donor in good health. The donor label of this sample is uncertain.

This chain uses TRBV6-5 with TRBJ2-7; 8 bases match TRBD2. After removal of 6 bases from V and 6 bases from J, the junction contained 10 bases not matched to a gene. The CDR3 covers 14 residues. The germline V gene encodes CDR1 MNHEY and CDR2 SVGAGI. CDR3 bases: TGTGCCAGCAGATTAAGTGTCCGGGGGGGCGAGCAGTACTTC. Amino acid sequence: CASRLSVRGGEQYF.

This clone was detected once. The chain carries TRBV5-3 and TRBJ1-2, with 11 bases aligning to TRBD1. TRBV5-3 is an ORF, with its function uncertain. The CDR3 extends over 16 amino acids. The ends lost 4 bases at V and 8 bases at J; junction bases unmatched: 13. This CDR3 reads CARSPWTGGALKGYTF. CDR3 bases: TGTGCCAGAAGCCCATGGACAGGGGGCGCCTTGAAGGGCTACACCTTC.

The chain couples TRBV3-1 (or the pseudogene TRBV3-2) to TRBJ1-1; 7 bases are a match to TRBD1. V lost 3 bases and J lost 0; bases outside the gene matches: 10. CDR3 size: 17 residues. Per germline, CDR1 LGHDT and CDR2 YNNKEL (reference sequence). The CDR3 sequence: CASSQANRGLMNTEAFF. The CDR3 nucleotides read TGTGCCAGCAGCCAGGCTAACAGGGGCCTCATGAACACTGAAGCTTTCTTT.

The V call is TRBV27, the J call TRBJ1-1, with a weak D call TRBD1 (5 bases). V was pared by 4 bases and J by 5 bases, with 11 bases between. The CDR3 extends over 13 amino acids. CDR1 is MNHEY, CDR2 SMNVEV, per germline (reference sequence). In nucleotides, the CDR3 is TGTGCCAGCAGTTGGCAGGGAGGGACTGAAGCTTTCTTT. Encoded protein: CASSWQGGTEAFF.

This chain uses TRBV12-5 with TRBJ2-2; 8 nucleotides agree with TRBD1. From germline, CDR1 is LGHNT and CDR2 FRNRAP. Unmatched junction bases numbered 7, after V lost 3 bases and J lost 4 bases. This CDR3 spans 16 amino acids. The CDR3 is CASGFPGQEATGELFF. CDR3 sequence (DNA): TGTGCTAGTGGTTTCCCGGGACAGGAGGCCACCGGGGAGCTGTTTTTT.

This rearrangement joins TRBV12-5 to TRBJ1-6; 7 nucleotides match TRBD1. J was trimmed by 10 bases and V by 4 bases; bases with no gene match: 7. Germline V gives CDR1 LGHNT, CDR2 FRNRAP. The CDR3 has 14 amino acids. The CDR3 loop is CASGSWGRGSPLHF. The CDR3 DNA sequence: TGTGCTAGTGGTTCCTGGGGCAGGGGGTCACCCCTCCACTTT. Combining the CDR3 with reference TRBV12-5 and TRBJ1-6 gives the whole variable domain DARVTQTPRHKVTEMGQEVTMRCQPILGHNTVFWYRQTMMQGLELLAYFRNRAPLDDSGMPKDRFSAEMPDATLATLKIQPSEPRDSAVYFCASGSWGRGSPLHFGNGTRLTVT.

J is TRBJ1-1 and V is TRBV12-3 or TRBV12-4; D not certain. The CDR3 runs to 13 residues. Trimming removed 6 bases at V and 6 bases at J, with 14 bases between. The CDR3 bases are TGTGCCAGCAGGAGGAGGGCGGCCCCTGAAGCTTTCTTT. Translating gives CASRRRAAPEAFF.

The chain couples TRBV5-4 to TRBJ2-6; D is undetermined. The CDR3 covers 15 residues. The ends were cut back, 4 bases at V and 1 base at J, with 9 bases in the middle. Germline CDR1 is SGHNT and CDR2 is YYREEE (reference sequence). DNA of the CDR3: TGTGCCAGCAGCCCAGACCTGTCTGGGGCCAACGTCCTGACTTTC. Amino acid sequence: CASSPDLSGANVLTF.

The J gene is TRBJ1-4, the V gene TRBV19, with 11 bases that match TRBD1. The germline V gene has CDR1 LNHDA and CDR2 SQIVND (reference sequence). The trim removed 5 bases at V and 3 bases at J, leaving 8 bases unmatched. CDR3 size: 17 residues. The CDR3 sequence is CASSPRTGGTSNEKLFF. CDR3 nucleotides: TGTGCCAGTAGTCCCCGGACAGGGGGCACTTCTAATGAAAAACTGTTTTTT.